This T cell receptor beta chain was sequenced for a study of CXCR3-negative and CXCR3-positive naive CD8 T cells. With 290,000 or so cells each, the CD8+ T cell subsets were individually sorted in triplicate. CDR1 and CDR2 (germline): MGHDK, SYGVNS. The CDR3 is 15 amino acids. 5' RACE that incorporated UMI labels was used to prepare the TRB cDNA libraries. TCRdb reanalyzed the 5' RACE reads, giving one entry per CDR3 protein sequence and no DNA. The sample table includes 85,000 to 130,000 distinct CDR3 sequences. General study results and limits: The TRB CDR3s that CXCR3-positive naive cells carried were more hydrophobic than those of CXCR3-negative naive cells. Memory, not naive, CXCR3-negative and CXCR3-positive cells differed in TRBV-TRBJ usage. Expression of CXCR3 was partially reduced after cryopreservation, and fresh PBMCs were used in most assays. Diversity in memory CD8+ cells fell much lower than the comparably high levels seen in both naive subsets.

With regard to this clonotype: The target antigen is unknown.

Sequencing was done on a sample of naive CXCR3+ CD8+ T cells from blood. The subset denotes: CD45RO-CCR7+CD27+CD95- naive CD8+ T cells expressing CXCR3 (TNR3+). The TCR sequence derives from a human donor in good health. Some clones in this sample may be carry-over from other donors' samples. The chain uses TRBV25-1 and TRBJ1-1; the D call from TCRdb, TRBD1, cannot be confirmed without DNA. The CDR3 region is CASSEYRDVGTEAFF.